This TCR beta chain was identified during a study of technical replicates of blood from a few donors. The count of this clone is one. Repertoires were generated with immunoSEQ multiplex PCR, while TCRdb's copy carries only in-frame clones and drops some. The data show around 16,000 clones, with around 86% seen just once and 11% held by the top ten. CDR3 size: 15 residues. Germline-derived CDR1 and CDR2 are SGHRS and YFSETQ. Losses at the gene ends were 1 base for V and 5 bases for J; bases not matched to a gene: 6. Material: PBMCs. The clonotype comes from a human donor in good health. The chain joins TRBV5-1 to TRBJ2-1; TRBD2 matches at 7 bases. The DNA for the CDR3 is TGCGCCAGCAGCTTGAACGCGGGAGTGAACAATGAGCAGTTCTTC. Its translation is CASSLNAGVNNEQFF.